This entry is about one TCR beta chain. Germline lookup yields CDR1 SGHTA and CDR2 FQGNSA. The V end lost 6 bases, the J end lost 4 bases, and 19 bases lay between the germline ends. This CDR3 comprises 15 residues. This sample stems from a study of blood T cell repertoires in COVID-19. Study as a whole: COVID-19 samples collected from the United States, Italy and Spain covered acute and convalescent phases. Sample material is recorded as cDNA or gDNA derived from T cells, B-cell-depleted T cells, or PBMCs.

Authors' data handling: The assay estimated nucleated cells by amplifying reference gene primers. Repertoires were generated with immunoSEQ multiplex PCR, while TCRdb's copy carries only in-frame clones and drops some. That table furnishes V, J and clone size, whereas the DNA furnished D and trimming. In the table there are about 250,000 clones, over 75% of which are singletons. The chain joins TRBV7-2 to TRBJ2-7, with D perhaps matching TRBD2 (6 bases). What was sequenced was peripheral blood. The clonotype was recovered from a woman under 40 with acute or convalescent COVID-19. CDR3 bases: TGTGCCAGCAGTGCCGGGAGTAGGCCCGGGTACGAGCAGTACTTC. Translated: CASSAGSRPGYEQYF.